This TCR beta chain was sequenced for a study of blood T cell repertoires in COVID-19. J lost 5 bases, V lost 3 bases, and 5 bases had no gene match. The CDR3 extends over 14 amino acids. Germline assignment: CDR1 SGHAT and CDR2 FQDESV (reference sequence). Per the original data handling: Reference gene primer amplification yielded estimated nucleated cell counts. Libraries were prepared by immunoSEQ multiplex PCR; TCRdb keeps only in-frame clonotypes and omits some of them. Clonal size and the V and J genes are those of that table, whereas D and trimming came from the DNA. The sample carries over 70,000 clones, roughly 84% recorded once. Seattle cases were enrolled at active infection and followed longitudinally.

The chain recombines TRBV11-1 with TRBJ2-3; TRBD2 matches 7 bases. The sample was peripheral blood. The TCR comes from a man under 40 with COVID-19, enrolled during active disease. As DNA, the CDR3 is TGTGCCAGCAGCTTGGGCGGGGGTCAAGATACGCAGTATTTT. The encoded protein is CASSLGGGQDTQYF.